These 15 T cell receptor beta chains were sequenced from one sample in a study of control samples from healthy donors and cancer patients (dated by TCRdb to between 2020 and 2021). Receptors were amplified or captured by the immunoSEQ multiplex PCR assay. TCRdb holds this immuneACCESS table with in-frame rearrangements only. Some clones are missing; in checked studies, unresolved V genes explain under half, and the rest has no known cause. Recorded for this sample are fewer than 130,000 clones; 88% of them occurred a single time. The top ten hold around 4% of the sample. The specimen sequenced was PBMCs. The receptor source for this set is a woman aged 55-69 years with lung cancer.

This chain links TRBV6-5 with TRBJ2-7, with D possibly being TRBD2 (5 bases). CDR1 MNHEY and CDR2 SVGAGI come from the germline V gene. The CDR3 is 12 amino acids. Trimming took 5 bases from V and 7 from J, leaving 12 bases between them. The CDR3 sequence is CASSPGLGEQYF. The CDR3 DNA reads TGTGCCAGCAGTCCTGGACTCGGGGAGCAGTACTTC.

The chain has TRBV9 and TRBJ1-4, with TRBD1 identical over 8 bases. J lost 5 bases, V lost 4 bases, and 7 bases had no gene match. In germline, CDR1 is SGDLS, CDR2 YYNGEE. The CDR3 runs to 15 residues. CDR3 nucleotide sequence: TGTGCCAGCAGCCCCCAGGGGGCCCAAAATGAAAAACTGTTTTTT. It specifies CASSPQGAQNEKLFF.

V gene TRBV24-1 combines with J gene TRBJ2-1; 7 bases are shared with TRBD2. CDR3 size: 13 residues. Germline V gene sequence: CDR1 KGHDR, CDR2 SFDVKD. V shed 9 bases, J shed 6 bases, and the junction held 7 bases outside the gene matches. This CDR3 reads CATAGTTINEQFF. CDR3 DNA: TGTGCCACCGCCGGGACTACCATCAATGAGCAGTTCTTC.

For the CDR3, the DNA is TGCGCCAGCAGCCAAGATTCACCCCTCCACTTT. It translates to CASSQDSPLHF. The V call is TRBV4-1, the J call TRBJ1-6; no clear D gene. Germline values: CDR1 MGHRA, CDR2 YSYEKL. The length of the CDR3 is 11 residues. V was shortened by 0 bases and J by 9 bases, with 0 bases between the two germline ends.

J is TRBJ1-3 and V is TRBV14; D call uncertain. The CDR3 spans 14 residues. V gave up 6 bases and J gave up 0 bases, with 9 bases separating them. CDR1 is SGHDN, CDR2 FVKESK, per germline. The CDR3 DNA follows: TGTGCCAGCAGGGAGGGTGGCTCTGGAAACACCATATATTTT. Protein: CASREGGSGNTIYF. The whole variable domain, remainder taken from reference TRBV14 and TRBJ1-3, is EAGVTQFPSHSVIEKGQTVTLRCDPISGHDNLYWYRRVMGKEIKFLLHFVKESKQDESGMPNNRFLAERTGGTYSTLKVQPAELEDSGVYFCASREGGSGNTIYFGEGSWLTVV.

The rearrangement uses TRBV5-1 and TRBJ2-5, with TRBD2 identical over 13 bases. This CDR3 has 17 amino acids. Germline V gives CDR1 SGHRS, CDR2 YFSETQ. The ends lost 3 bases at V and 5 bases at J; junction bases unmatched: 10. The CDR3, as DNA: TGCGCCAGCAGCTCGCCGGGACTAGCGGGGTCGGGGGAGACCCAGTACTTC. It encodes CASSSPGLAGSGETQYF.

This clone was picked up a small number of times. The chain joins TRBV7-6 to TRBJ1-3, with TRBD1 as a possible D gene (5 bases). Looked up from germline, CDR1 is SGHVS and CDR2 is FNYEAQ. The CDR3 spans 17 residues. V was pared by 0 bases and J by 0 bases, with 12 bases between. The CDR3 DNA follows: TGTGCCAGCAGCTTAGCTAGGAAGGGACTCTCTGGAAACACCATATATTTT. Translating gives CASSLARKGLSGNTIYF.

The V and J genes are TRBV27 and TRBJ2-1; 7 nucleotides agree with TRBD1. CDR3 size: 15 residues. Germline CDR1 reads MNHEY; CDR2 reads SMNVEV (reference sequence). V dropped 7 bases and J dropped 3; count of bases not matched to a gene: 9. The CDR3 here is CASKETTGNYNEQFF. In DNA, the CDR3 is TGTGCCAGCAAAGAAACGACAGGGAACTACAATGAGCAGTTCTTC.

This chain links TRBV19 with TRBJ2-2; the match to TRBD2 covers 7 bases. Losses at the gene ends were 10 bases for V and 5 bases for J; bases not matched to a gene: 10. CDR3 size: 14 residues. Germline V lookup: CDR1 LNHDA, CDR2 SQIVND (reference sequence). Here the CDR3 DNA reads TGTGCCACCCAAATCCGAGCGGGAACCGGGGAGCTGTTTTTT. Translating it yields CATQIRAGTGELFF.

V is TRBV6-5 and J is TRBJ2-7; a weak D match, TRBD2 (6 bases). The germline gives CDR1 MNHEY, CDR2 SVGAGI. Trimming removed 6 bases at V and 4 bases at J, with 16 bases between. The CDR3 runs 14 residues. The CDR3 nucleotides read TGTGCCAGCAGGGCGGGGCCCGGAAATTACGAGCAGTACTTC. It yields the protein CASRAGPGNYEQYF.

The chain employs TRBV5-1 and TRBJ2-3; the D gene is possibly TRBD1 (5 bases). V was pared by 1 base and J by 0 bases, with 15 bases between. CDR1 and CDR2 (germline): SGHRS, YFSETQ. This CDR3 spans 17 amino acids. CDR3 bases: TGCGCCAGCAGCTTGCAGCCTGTGACAGTAAGCACAGATACGCAGTATTTT. This translates into CASSLQPVTVSTDTQYF.

The J gene is TRBJ1-6, the V gene TRBV18; 7 bases align to TRBD1. The CDR3 is 14 amino acids. V shed 4 bases and J 6 bases; nucleotides not matched to a gene: 3. Per germline, CDR1 KGHSH and CDR2 LQKENI. The CDR3 loop reads CASSRDSLNSPLHF. CDR3 DNA: TGTGCCAGCTCACGGGACAGCCTTAATTCACCCCTCCACTTT.

The V gene is TRBV18, the J gene TRBJ1-1, with unresolved D. V dropped 1 base and J dropped 1 base, with 4 bases sitting between them. Per germline, CDR1 KGHSH and CDR2 LQKENI. This CDR3 region has 13 residues. CDR3 residues: CASSPRGNTEAFF. The CDR3 bases are TGTGCCAGCTCACCACGGGGGAACACTGAAGCTTTCTTT.

In regard to this clone: Germline is not matched at one junction end, which may reflect a read error. The CDR3 loop is CAASGGQGKNEQYF. The CDR3 DNA follows: TGTGCCGCCAGTGGAGGACAGGGGAAGAACGAGCAGTACTTC. The gene calls are TRBV24-1 and TRBJ2-7; 9 bases line up with TRBD1. Germline CDR1 and CDR2: KGHDR and SFDVKD. The CDR3 runs 14 residues.

The chain combines TRBV20-1 with TRBJ2-7, with D unresolved. The CDR3 contains 11 residues. Germline V gene sequence: CDR1 DFQATT, CDR2 SNEGSKA (reference sequence). V shed 5 bases and J shed 7 bases, with 12 bases lying between them. The CDR3 nucleotides read TGCAGTGCTGGTCTAGTGGGGGAGCAGTACTTC. This sequence encodes CSAGLVGEQYF.